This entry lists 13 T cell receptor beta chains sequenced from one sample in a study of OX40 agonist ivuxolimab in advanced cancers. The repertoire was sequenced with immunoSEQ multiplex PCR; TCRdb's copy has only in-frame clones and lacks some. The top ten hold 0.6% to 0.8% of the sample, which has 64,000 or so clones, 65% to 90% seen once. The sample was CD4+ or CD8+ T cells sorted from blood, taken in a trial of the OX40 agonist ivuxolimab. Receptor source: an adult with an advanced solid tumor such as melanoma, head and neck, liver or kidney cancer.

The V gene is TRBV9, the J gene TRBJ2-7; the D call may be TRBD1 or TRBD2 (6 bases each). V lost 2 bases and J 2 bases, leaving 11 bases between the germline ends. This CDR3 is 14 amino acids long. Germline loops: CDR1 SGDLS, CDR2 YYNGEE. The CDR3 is CASSVGGGPYEQYF. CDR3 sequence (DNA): TGTGCCAGCAGCGTGGGGGGCGGACCCTACGAGCAGTACTTC.

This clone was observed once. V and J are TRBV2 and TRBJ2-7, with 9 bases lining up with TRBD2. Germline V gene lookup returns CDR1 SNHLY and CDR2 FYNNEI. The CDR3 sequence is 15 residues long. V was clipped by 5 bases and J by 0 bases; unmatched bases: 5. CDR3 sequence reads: CASSSIAGASYEQYF. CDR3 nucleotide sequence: TGTGCCAGCAGTTCTATAGCGGGAGCCTCCTACGAGCAGTACTTC.

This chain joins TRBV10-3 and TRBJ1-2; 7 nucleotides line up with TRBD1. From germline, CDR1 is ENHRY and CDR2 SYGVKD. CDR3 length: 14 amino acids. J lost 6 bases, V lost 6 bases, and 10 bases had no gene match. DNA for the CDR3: TGTGCCATCAGCTTCCCGGAGGGGGCGAATGGCTACACCTTC. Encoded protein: CAISFPEGANGYTF.

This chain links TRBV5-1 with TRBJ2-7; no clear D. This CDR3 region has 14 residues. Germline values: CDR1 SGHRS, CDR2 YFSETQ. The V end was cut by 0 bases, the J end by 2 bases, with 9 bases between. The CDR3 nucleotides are TGCGCCAGCAGCTTGGACCTCGAAGCCTACGAGCAGTACTTC. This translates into CASSLDLEAYEQYF.

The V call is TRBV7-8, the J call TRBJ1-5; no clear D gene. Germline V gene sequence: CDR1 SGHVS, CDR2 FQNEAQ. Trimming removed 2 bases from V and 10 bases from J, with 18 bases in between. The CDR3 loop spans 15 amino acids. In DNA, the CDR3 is TGTGCCAGCAGCTTAAGGACCGGTGGGAGGGAACCCCAGCATTTT. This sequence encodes CASSLRTGGREPQHF.

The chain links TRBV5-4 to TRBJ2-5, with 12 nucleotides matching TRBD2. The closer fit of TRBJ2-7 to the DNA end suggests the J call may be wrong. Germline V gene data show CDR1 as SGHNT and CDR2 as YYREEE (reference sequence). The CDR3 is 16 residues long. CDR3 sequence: CASSKPSSGRAYEQYF. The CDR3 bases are TGTGCCAGCAGCAAACCTTCTAGCGGGAGGGCCTACGAGCAGTACTTC.

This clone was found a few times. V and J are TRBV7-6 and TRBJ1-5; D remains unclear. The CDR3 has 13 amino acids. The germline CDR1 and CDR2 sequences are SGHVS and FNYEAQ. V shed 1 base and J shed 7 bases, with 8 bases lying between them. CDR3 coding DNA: TGTGCCAGCAGCTTAGATCTGGGGCAGCCCCAGCATTTT. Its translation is CASSLDLGQPQHF.

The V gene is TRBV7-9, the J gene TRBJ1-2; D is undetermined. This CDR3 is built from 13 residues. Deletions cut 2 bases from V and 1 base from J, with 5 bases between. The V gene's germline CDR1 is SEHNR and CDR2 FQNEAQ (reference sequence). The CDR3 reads CASSLRINYGYTF. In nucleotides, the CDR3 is TGTGCCAGCAGCTTAAGGATTAACTATGGCTACACCTTC.

The chain's CDR3 is CASSLNSDSPLHF. The CDR3, as DNA: TGTGCCAGCAGCTTAAACTCCGATTCACCCCTCCACTTT. The chain combines TRBV7-3 with TRBJ1-6; no definite D call. This CDR3 contains 13 residues. V dropped 1 base and J dropped 8 bases, with 6 bases sitting between them. The germline gives CDR1 SGHTA, CDR2 FQGTGA.

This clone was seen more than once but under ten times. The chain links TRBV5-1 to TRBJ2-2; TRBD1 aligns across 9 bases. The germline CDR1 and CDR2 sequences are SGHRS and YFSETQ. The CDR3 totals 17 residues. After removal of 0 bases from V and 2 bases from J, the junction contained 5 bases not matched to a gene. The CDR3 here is CASSLAADRGNTGELFF. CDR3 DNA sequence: TGCGCCAGCAGCTTGGCCGCGGACAGGGGAAACACCGGGGAGCTGTTTTTT. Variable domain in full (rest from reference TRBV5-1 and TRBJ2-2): KAGVTQTPRYLIKTRGQQVTLSCSPISGHRSVSWYQQTPGQGLQFLFEYFSETQRNKGNFPGRFSGRQFSNSRSEMNVSTLELGDSALYLCASSLAADRGNTGELFFGEGSRLTVL.

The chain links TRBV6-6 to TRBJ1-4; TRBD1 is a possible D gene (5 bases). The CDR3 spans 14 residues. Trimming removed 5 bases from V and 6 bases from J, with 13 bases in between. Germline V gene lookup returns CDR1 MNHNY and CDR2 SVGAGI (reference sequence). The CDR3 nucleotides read TGTGCCAGCAGTACCTCGGGGGGGGATGAAAAACTGTTTTTT. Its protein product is CASSTSGGDEKLFF.

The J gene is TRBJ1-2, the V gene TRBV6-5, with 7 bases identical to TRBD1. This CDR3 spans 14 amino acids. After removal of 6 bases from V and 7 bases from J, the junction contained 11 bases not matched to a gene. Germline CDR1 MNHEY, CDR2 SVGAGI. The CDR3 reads CASRLFDRAVGYTF. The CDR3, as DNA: TGTGCCAGCAGACTCTTTGACAGGGCGGTTGGCTACACCTTC.

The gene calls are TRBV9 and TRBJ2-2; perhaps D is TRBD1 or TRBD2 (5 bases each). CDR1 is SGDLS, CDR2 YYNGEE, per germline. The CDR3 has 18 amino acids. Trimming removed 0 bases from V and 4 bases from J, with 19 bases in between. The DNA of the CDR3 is TGTGCCAGCAGCGTAGGGGGGTTTGGGCGGTACCTCACCGGGGAGCTGTTTTTT. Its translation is CASSVGGFGRYLTGELFF.